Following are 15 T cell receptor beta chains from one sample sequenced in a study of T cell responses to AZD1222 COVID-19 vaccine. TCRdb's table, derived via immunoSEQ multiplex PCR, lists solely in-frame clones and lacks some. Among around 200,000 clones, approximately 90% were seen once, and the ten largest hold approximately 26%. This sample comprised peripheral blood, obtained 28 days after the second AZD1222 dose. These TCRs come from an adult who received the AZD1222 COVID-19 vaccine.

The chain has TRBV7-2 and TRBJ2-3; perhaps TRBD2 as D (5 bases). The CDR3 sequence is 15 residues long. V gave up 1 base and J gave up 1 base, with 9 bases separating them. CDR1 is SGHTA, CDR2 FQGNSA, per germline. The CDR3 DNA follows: TGTGCCAGCAGCTTAGGCGCGGGCGGCACAGATACGCAGTATTTT. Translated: CASSLGAGGTDTQYF.

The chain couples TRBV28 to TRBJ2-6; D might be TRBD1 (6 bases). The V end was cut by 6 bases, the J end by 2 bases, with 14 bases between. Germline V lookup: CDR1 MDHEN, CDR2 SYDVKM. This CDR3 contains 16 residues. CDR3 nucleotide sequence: TGTGCCAGCAGCCCCTGGACAGCAGCTGGGGCCAACGTCCTGACTTTC. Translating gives CASSPWTAAGANVLTF.

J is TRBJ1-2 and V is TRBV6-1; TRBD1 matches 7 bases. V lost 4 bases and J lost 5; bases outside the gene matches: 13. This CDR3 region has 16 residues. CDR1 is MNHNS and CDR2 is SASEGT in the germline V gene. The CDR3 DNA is TGTGCCAGCAGTGGCGGACAGGCCCGGGGATTTTATGGCTACACCTTC. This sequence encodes CASSGGQARGFYGYTF.

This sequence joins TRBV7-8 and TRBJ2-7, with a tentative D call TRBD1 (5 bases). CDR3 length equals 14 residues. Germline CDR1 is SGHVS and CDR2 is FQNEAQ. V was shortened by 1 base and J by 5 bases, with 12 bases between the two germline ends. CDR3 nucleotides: TGTGCCAGCAGCTTAGAGGGGATCAGCCACGAGCAGTACTTC. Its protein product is CASSLEGISHEQYF.

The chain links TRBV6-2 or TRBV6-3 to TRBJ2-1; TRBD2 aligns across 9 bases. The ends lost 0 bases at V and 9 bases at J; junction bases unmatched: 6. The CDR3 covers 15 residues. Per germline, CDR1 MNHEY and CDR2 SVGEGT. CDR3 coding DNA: TGTGCCAGCAGTTACTCGGATGCTAGCGGGACTGAGCAGTTCTTC. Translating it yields CASSYSDASGTEQFF.

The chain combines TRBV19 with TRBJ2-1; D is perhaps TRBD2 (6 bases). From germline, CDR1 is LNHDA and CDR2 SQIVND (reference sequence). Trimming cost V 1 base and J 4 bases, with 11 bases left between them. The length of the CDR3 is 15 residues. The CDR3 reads CASSIGGAPYNEQFF. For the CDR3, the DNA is TGTGCCAGTAGTATAGGCGGGGCTCCATACAATGAGCAGTTCTTC.

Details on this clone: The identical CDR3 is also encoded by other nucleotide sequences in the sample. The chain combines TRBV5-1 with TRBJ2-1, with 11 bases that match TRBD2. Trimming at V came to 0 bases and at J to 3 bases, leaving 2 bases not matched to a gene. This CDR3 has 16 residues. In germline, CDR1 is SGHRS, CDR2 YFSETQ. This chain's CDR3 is CASSLGGTSGYNEQFF. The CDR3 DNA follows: TGCGCCAGCAGCTTGGGGGGGACTAGCGGCTACAATGAGCAGTTCTTC.

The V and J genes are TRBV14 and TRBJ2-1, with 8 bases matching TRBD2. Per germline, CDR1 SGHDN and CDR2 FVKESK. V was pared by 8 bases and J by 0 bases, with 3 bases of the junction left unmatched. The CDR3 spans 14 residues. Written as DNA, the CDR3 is TGTGCCAGCCGCCGGGGGGGCTCCTACAATGAGCAGTTCTTC. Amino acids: CASRRGGSYNEQFF.

The CDR3 DNA is TGTGCCAGCAGTTCCTTAAGGGACAGTCGGTACGAGCAGTACTTC. Its protein is CASSSLRDSRYEQYF. The chain combines TRBV28 with TRBJ2-7; TRBD1 matches at 7 bases. The CDR3 spans 15 residues. Germline CDR1 is MDHEN and CDR2 is SYDVKM. V trimming: 4 bases; J trimming: 4 bases; junction bases outside the gene matches: 10.

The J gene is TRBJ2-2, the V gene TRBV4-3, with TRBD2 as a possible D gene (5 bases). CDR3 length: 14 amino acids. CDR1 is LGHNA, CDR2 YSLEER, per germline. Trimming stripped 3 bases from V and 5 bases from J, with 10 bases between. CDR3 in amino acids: CASSHGRGTGELFF. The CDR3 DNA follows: TGCGCCAGCAGCCATGGACGGGGAACCGGGGAGCTGTTTTTT.

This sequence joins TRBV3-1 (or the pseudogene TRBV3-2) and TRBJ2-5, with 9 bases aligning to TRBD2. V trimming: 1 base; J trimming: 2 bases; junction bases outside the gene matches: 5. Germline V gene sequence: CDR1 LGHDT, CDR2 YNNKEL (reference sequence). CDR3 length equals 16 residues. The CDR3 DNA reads TGTGCCAGCAGCCAAGTAACGGCGGGAGGGCAAGAGACCCAGTACTTC. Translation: CASSQVTAGGQETQYF.

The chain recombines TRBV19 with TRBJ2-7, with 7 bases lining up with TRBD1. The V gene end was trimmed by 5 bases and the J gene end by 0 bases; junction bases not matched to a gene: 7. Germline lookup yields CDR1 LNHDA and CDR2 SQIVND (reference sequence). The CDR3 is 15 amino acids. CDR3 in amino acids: CASSFPGQSSYEQYF. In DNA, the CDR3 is TGTGCCAGTAGTTTCCCGGGACAGAGCTCCTACGAGCAGTACTTC.

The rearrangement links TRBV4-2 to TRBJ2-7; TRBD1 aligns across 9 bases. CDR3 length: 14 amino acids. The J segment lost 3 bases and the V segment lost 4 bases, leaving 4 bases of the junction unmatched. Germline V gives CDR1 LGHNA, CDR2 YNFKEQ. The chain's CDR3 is CASSPGQGGYEQYF. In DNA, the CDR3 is TGTGCCAGCAGCCCGGGACAGGGAGGCTACGAGCAGTACTTC.

CDR3 residues: CASSFGRNTEAFF. In DNA, the CDR3 is TGTGCCAGCAGCTTCGGACGGAACACTGAAGCTTTCTTT. V gene TRBV7-8 combines with J gene TRBJ1-1; no definite D call. The CDR3 is 13 amino acids. Trimming cost V 3 bases and J 1 base, with 6 bases left between them. Germline V gives CDR1 SGHVS, CDR2 FQNEAQ.

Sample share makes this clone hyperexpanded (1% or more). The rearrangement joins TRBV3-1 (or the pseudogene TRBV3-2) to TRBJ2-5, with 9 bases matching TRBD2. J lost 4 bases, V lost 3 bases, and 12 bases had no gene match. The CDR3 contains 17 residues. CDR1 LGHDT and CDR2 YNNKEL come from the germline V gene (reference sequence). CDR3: CASSQGRRAGGVETQYF. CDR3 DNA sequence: TGTGCCAGCAGCCAGGGGCGGAGAGCGGGAGGAGTAGAGACCCAGTACTTC.